This T cell receptor beta chain was recorded in a study of OX40 agonist ivuxolimab in advanced cancers. The germline V gene has CDR1 SGHAT and CDR2 FQNNGV. The CDR3 sequence is 13 residues long. V lost 0 bases and J lost 6, with 9 bases in between. The method was immunoSEQ multiplex PCR; TCRdb's version includes in-frame clones alone and lacks a portion of them. The repertoire consists of approximately 76,000 clones, with approximately 85% occurring once and the leading ten covering less than 0.8%. The clonotype comes from an adult with an advanced solid tumor such as melanoma, head and neck, liver or kidney cancer. The source material was CD4+ or CD8+ T cells sorted from blood, sampled in a trial of the OX40 agonist ivuxolimab. The chain uses TRBV11-2 and TRBJ2-7; no definite D call. Here the CDR3 reads CASSLEGFGEQYF. CDR3 nucleotides: TGTGCCAGCAGCTTAGAAGGGTTCGGCGAGCAGTACTTC.